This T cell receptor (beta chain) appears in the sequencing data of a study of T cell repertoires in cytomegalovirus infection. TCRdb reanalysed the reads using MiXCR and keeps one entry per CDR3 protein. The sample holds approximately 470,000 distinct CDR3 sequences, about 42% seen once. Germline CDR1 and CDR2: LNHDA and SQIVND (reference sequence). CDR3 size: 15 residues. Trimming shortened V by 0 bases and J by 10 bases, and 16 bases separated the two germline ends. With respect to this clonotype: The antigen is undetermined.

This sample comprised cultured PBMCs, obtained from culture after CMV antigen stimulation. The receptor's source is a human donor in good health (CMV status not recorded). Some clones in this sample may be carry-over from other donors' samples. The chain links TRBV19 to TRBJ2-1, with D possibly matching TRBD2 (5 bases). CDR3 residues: CASSIEGGGSREQFF. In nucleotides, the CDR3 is TGTGCCAGTAGTATAGAAGGAGGAGGTTCACGGGAGCAGTTCTTC.